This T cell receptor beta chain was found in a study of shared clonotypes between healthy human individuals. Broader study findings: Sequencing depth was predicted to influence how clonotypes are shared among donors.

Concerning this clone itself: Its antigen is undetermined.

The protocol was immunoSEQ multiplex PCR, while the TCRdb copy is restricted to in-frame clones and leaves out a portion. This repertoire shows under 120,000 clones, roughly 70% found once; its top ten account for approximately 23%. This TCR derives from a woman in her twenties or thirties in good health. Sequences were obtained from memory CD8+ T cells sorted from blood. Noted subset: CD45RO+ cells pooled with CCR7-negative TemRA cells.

In DNA form, the CDR3 reads TGTGCCAGCACGCCCGCCGGGACTCCCGACTCCTACAATGAGCAGTTCTTC. Amino acid sequence: CASTPAGTPDSYNEQFF. The chain carries TRBV28 and TRBJ2-1; TRBD2 is a possible D gene (6 bases). Germline V CDR1 and CDR2: MDHEN, SYDVKM. The CDR3 has 17 residues. V lost 7 bases, J lost 0 bases, and 19 bases lay in between.